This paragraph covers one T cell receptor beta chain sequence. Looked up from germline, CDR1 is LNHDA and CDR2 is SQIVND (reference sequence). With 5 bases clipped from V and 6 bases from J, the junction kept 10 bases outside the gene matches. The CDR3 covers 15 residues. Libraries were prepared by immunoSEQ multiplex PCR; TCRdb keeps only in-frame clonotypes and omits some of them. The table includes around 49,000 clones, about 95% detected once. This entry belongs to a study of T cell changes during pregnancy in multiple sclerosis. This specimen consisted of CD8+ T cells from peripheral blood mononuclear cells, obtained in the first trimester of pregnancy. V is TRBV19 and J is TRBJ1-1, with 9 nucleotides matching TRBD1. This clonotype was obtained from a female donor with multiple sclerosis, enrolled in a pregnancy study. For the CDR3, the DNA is TGTGCCAGTAGTCTATCCGGGACAGGGCCTTCTGAAGCTTTCTTT. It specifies CASSLSGTGPSEAFF.